The 8 T cell receptor beta chains below come from one sample, sequenced in a study of T cells in localized non-small cell lung cancer. Libraries were prepared by immunoSEQ multiplex PCR; TCRdb keeps only in-frame clonotypes and omits some of them. This table has approximately 30,000 clones, around 87% appearing once. Material: peripheral blood mononuclear cells, obtained before any cancer treatment. These receptor sequences come from a man aged 35 to 69 with stage III lung adenocarcinoma.

The gene calls are TRBV9 and TRBJ2-3; TRBD2 is a possible D gene (9 bases). In germline, CDR1 is SGDLS, CDR2 YYNGEE. V was shortened by 2 bases and J by 1 base, with 32 bases between the two germline ends. The CDR3 is made up of 22 amino acids. Here the CDR3 DNA reads TGTGCCAGCAGCGTCTCGACAGGGGACTTTCTGCTAGCGGGGACACGCACAGATACGCAGTATTTT. Residues: CASSVSTGDFLLAGTRTDTQYF.

The chain is built from TRBV5-1 and TRBJ1-3; possible D gene TRBD1, 5 bases. This CDR3 comprises 15 residues. CDR1 and CDR2 (germline): SGHRS, YFSETQ. V lost 4 bases and J 0 bases, leaving 11 bases between the germline ends. This CDR3 is CASSRDGSSGNTIYF. CDR3 DNA: TGCGCCAGCAGCCGGGACGGCTCCTCTGGAAACACCATATATTTT.

This clone appeared a single time. The chain uses TRBV25-1 and TRBJ2-2, with unresolved D. V dropped 7 bases and J dropped 5 bases, with 14 bases sitting between them. From germline, CDR1 is MGHDK and CDR2 SYGVNS. The CDR3 extends over 14 amino acids. Here the CDR3 reads CASTWAVETGELFF. The CDR3 coding sequence is TGTGCCAGCACGTGGGCAGTTGAGACCGGGGAGCTGTTTTTT.

The chain employs TRBV11-3 and TRBJ2-3; 8 nucleotides match TRBD1. Germline CDR1 and CDR2: SGHNT and YENEEA. The CDR3 length is 15 residues. V lost 5 bases to trimming and J lost 3 bases; unmatched junction nucleotides: 7. The DNA of the CDR3 is TGTGCCAGCAGCCACCCGTGGGACAGGACAGATACGCAGTATTTT. Translation gives CASSHPWDRTDTQYF.

The chain is built from TRBV13 and TRBJ2-5; 13 nucleotides align to TRBD2. The length of the CDR3 is 17 residues. V trimming: 5 bases; J trimming: 2 bases; junction bases outside the gene matches: 8. Germline loops: CDR1 PRHDT, CDR2 FYEKMQ (reference sequence). The CDR3 loop reads CASSTSGGAMRQETQYF. CDR3 DNA: TGTGCCAGCAGCACTAGCGGGGGGGCCATGAGGCAAGAGACCCAGTACTTC.

The V and J genes are TRBV5-1 and TRBJ2-5; no clear D. Germline loops: CDR1 SGHRS, CDR2 YFSETQ. The V end lost 2 bases, the J end lost 2 bases, and 4 bases lay between the germline ends. This CDR3 is built from 12 residues. CDR3 bases: TGCGCCAGCAGCTTATTACAAGAGACCCAGTACTTC. It translates to CASSLLQETQYF.

This clone was seen only a few times. The chain joins TRBV6-1 to TRBJ1-1, with unresolved D. CDR1 MNHNS and CDR2 SASEGT come from the germline V gene. The CDR3 has 13 amino acids. V was trimmed by 6 bases and J by 1 base, leaving 9 bases between them. The CDR3 reads CASSGHWNTEAFF. The CDR3 nucleotides read TGTGCCAGCAGCGGCCACTGGAACACTGAAGCTTTCTTT.

This chain connects TRBV14 to TRBJ1-4; no definite D call. The CDR3 consists of 14 residues. V dropped 1 base and J dropped 5 bases, with 8 bases sitting between them. From germline, CDR1 is SGHDN and CDR2 FVKESK. The chain's CDR3 is CASSQGSVNEKLFF. For the CDR3, the DNA is TGTGCCAGCAGCCAAGGGTCGGTAAATGAAAAACTGTTTTTT.